A single sample gave rise to the 31 T cell receptor beta chains below, sequenced in a study of T cell responses to AZD1222 COVID-19 vaccine. Method: immunoSEQ multiplex PCR; TCRdb's copy keeps in-frame clones and lacks some. This sample has roughly 130,000 clones, with about 91% found just once. The sample consisted of peripheral blood, taken on day 0 of AZD1222 vaccination. The source is an adult in good health.

This clone appeared a single time. The chain links TRBV3-1 (or the pseudogene TRBV3-2) to TRBJ1-2; 7 nucleotides agree with TRBD1. The CDR3 covers 12 residues. Trimming took 8 bases from V and 8 from J; bases not matched to a gene: 8. The germline CDR1 and CDR2 sequences are LGHDT and YNNKEL (reference sequence). The CDR3 loop is CASGTGVGGYTF. Written as DNA, the CDR3 is TGTGCCAGCGGTACAGGGGTGGGCGGCTACACCTTC.

V usage is TRBV7-3 and J usage is TRBJ2-2; D may correspond to TRBD1 or TRBD2 (5 bases each). CDR3 length equals 16 residues. With 5 bases removed from V and 1 base from J, the gap between germline ends came to 14 bases. Germline values: CDR1 SGHTA, CDR2 FQGTGA. CDR3 protein: CASSPTRDRNTGELFF. The DNA for the CDR3 is TGTGCCAGCAGCCCCACCCGGGACCGGAACACCGGGGAGCTGTTTTTT. Combining the CDR3 with reference TRBV7-3 and TRBJ2-2 gives the whole variable domain GAGVSQTPSNKVTEKGKYVELRCDPISGHTALYWYRQSLGQGPEFLIYFQGTGAADDSGLPNDRFFAVRPEGSVSTLKIQRTERGDSAVYLCASSPTRDRNTGELFFGEGSRLTVL.

The rearrangement uses TRBV5-1 and TRBJ1-2, with 7 bases lining up with TRBD1. CDR3 size: 14 residues. V was pared by 1 base and J by 3 bases, with 3 bases of the junction left unmatched. Germline CDR1 is SGHRS and CDR2 is YFSETQ. As DNA, the CDR3 is TGCGCCAGCAGCTTGACAGGGGAGTACTATGGCTACACCTTC. Protein: CASSLTGEYYGYTF. The full variable domain, rest sourced from reference TRBV5-1 and TRBJ1-2, is KAGVTQTPRYLIKTRGQQVTLSCSPISGHRSVSWYQQTPGQGLQFLFEYFSETQRNKGNFPGRFSGRQFSNSRSEMNVSTLELGDSALYLCASSLTGEYYGYTFGSGTRLTVV.

V and J are TRBV12-3 or TRBV12-4 and TRBJ1-6, with D uncertain. Trimming cost V 5 bases and J 5 bases, with 7 bases left between them. The CDR3 sequence is 13 residues long. The DNA of the CDR3 is TGTGCCAGCAGTCAGGACGATAATTCACCCCTCCACTTT. This gives the protein CASSQDDNSPLHF.

V gene TRBV18 combines with J gene TRBJ2-3; the D call may be TRBD1 or TRBD2 (7 bases each). Per germline, CDR1 KGHSH and CDR2 LQKENI. The length of the CDR3 is 16 residues. Between the trimmed V and J ends, which lost 3 bases and 3 bases, there was a span of 16 bases. For the CDR3, the DNA is TGTGCCAGCTCACCTTTTCAGGGGGGGAATACAGATACGCAGTATTTT. As protein: CASSPFQGGNTDTQYF.

The chain uses TRBV25-1 and TRBJ2-5; 8 bases align to TRBD1. Germline CDR1 MGHDK, CDR2 SYGVNS. Trimming at V came to 0 bases and at J to 2 bases, leaving 11 bases not matched to a gene. This CDR3 has 18 amino acids. The CDR3 bases are TGTGCCAGCAGTGAATATAGCCAGGGGGCCGGAGGGCAAGAGACCCAGTACTTC. Translated, it gives CASSEYSQGAGGQETQYF.

The chain uses TRBV6-2 or TRBV6-3 and TRBJ2-6; TRBD1 matches 11 bases. J gave up 2 bases and V 2 bases, and 5 bases lay outside the gene matches. CDR3 length: 18 residues. The germline V gene encodes CDR1 MNHEY and CDR2 SVGEGT. In DNA form, the CDR3 reads TGTGCCAGCAGTTACGGGACAGGGGGGACCACTGGGGCCAACGTCCTGACTTTC. This sequence encodes CASSYGTGGTTGANVLTF.

The chain joins TRBV5-1 to TRBJ1-2; a weak D match, TRBD1 (6 bases). This CDR3 spans 18 amino acids. The V and J ends lost 3 bases and 4 bases respectively, with 25 bases between them. Germline lookup yields CDR1 SGHRS and CDR2 YFSETQ. Here the CDR3 DNA reads TGCGCCAGCAGCTCCGGACAGAGCTCTACCCTCACTAGCTATGGCTACACCTTC. Translation: CASSSGQSSTLTSYGYTF.

The V call is TRBV2, the J call TRBJ2-5, with 10 bases that match TRBD2. The CDR3 is 14 residues long. Germline V CDR1 and CDR2: SNHLY, FYNNEI. The ends lost 5 bases at V and 1 base at J; junction bases unmatched: 1. The CDR3 reads CASSWTSGQETQYF. For the CDR3, the DNA is TGTGCCAGCAGTTGGACTAGCGGCCAAGAGACCCAGTACTTC.

V gene TRBV5-1 combines with J gene TRBJ1-5, with 7 bases lining up with TRBD1. Germline values: CDR1 SGHRS, CDR2 YFSETQ. The length of the CDR3 is 14 residues. Losses at the gene ends were 4 bases for V and 2 bases for J; bases not matched to a gene: 3. CDR3 region: CASSAGTGNQPQHF. As DNA, the CDR3 is TGCGCCAGCAGCGCGGGGACAGGCAATCAGCCCCAGCATTTT.

V is TRBV24-1 and J is TRBJ1-5; D uncertain. Germline-derived CDR1 and CDR2 are KGHDR and SFDVKD. This CDR3 is built from 15 residues. Trimming took 5 bases from V and 1 from J, leaving 11 bases between them. Here the CDR3 DNA reads TGTGCCACCAGTGGGAACACGAGGAGCAATCAGCCCCAGCATTTT. Residues: CATSGNTRSNQPQHF.

The chain couples TRBV18 to TRBJ2-1; D is ambiguous. The germline V gene encodes CDR1 KGHSH and CDR2 LQKENI. V lost 6 bases and J lost 8, with 11 bases in between. The CDR3 is made up of 12 amino acids. CDR3 nucleotide sequence: TGTGCCAGCTCCCCTCAGTCAGATGAGCAGTTCTTC. Its translation is CASSPQSDEQFF.

The J gene is TRBJ2-7, the V gene TRBV2; TRBD2 is a possible D gene (5 bases). Germline CDR1 SNHLY, CDR2 FYNNEI. The CDR3 is 12 amino acids. Trimming pared 6 bases from V and 7 bases from J, leaving 13 bases between. The CDR3 DNA is TGTGCCAGCAGCTACGGGGTGGGAGAGCAGTACTTC. As protein: CASSYGVGEQYF.

The rearrangement links TRBV7-9 to TRBJ2-7; D is ambiguous. Trimming took off 4 bases at V and 6 bases at J, with 10 bases between the two ends. This CDR3 contains 12 residues. In germline, CDR1 is SEHNR, CDR2 FQNEAQ (reference sequence). DNA for the CDR3: TGTGCCAGCAGCTCTCAGTCCCCCGAGCAGTACTTC. Translated, it gives CASSSQSPEQYF. The full variable domain, rest sourced from reference TRBV7-9 and TRBJ2-7, is DTGVSQNPRHKITKRGQNVTFRCDPISEHNRLYWYRQTLGQGPEFLTYFQNEAQLEKSRLLSDRFSAERPKGSFSTLEIQRTEQGDSAMYLCASSSQSPEQYFGPGTRLTVT.

This chain uses TRBV29-1 with TRBJ2-3; 7 nucleotides agree with TRBD1. The germline gives CDR1 SQVTM, CDR2 ANQGSEA. V shed 5 bases, J shed 4 bases, and the junction held 12 bases outside the gene matches. The CDR3 runs 15 residues. The CDR3 DNA reads TGCAGCGTTAGTATTAGGGGGCGAGTACCAGATACGCAGTATTTT. Protein sequence: CSVSIRGRVPDTQYF.

This chain joins TRBV3-1 (or the pseudogene TRBV3-2) and TRBJ2-7; TRBD2 might be the D (6 bases). Trimming removed 1 base at V and 2 bases at J, with 18 bases between. Germline assignment: CDR1 LGHDT and CDR2 YNNKEL (reference sequence). CDR3 length: 17 residues. CDR3 amino acids: CASSQVAGRYEAYEQYF. For the CDR3, the DNA is TGTGCCAGCAGCCAAGTGGCAGGGAGGTACGAAGCCTACGAGCAGTACTTC.

V usage is TRBV6-5 and J usage is TRBJ1-2, with D unclear. Trimming stripped 6 bases from V and 4 bases from J, with 18 bases between. From germline, CDR1 is MNHEY and CDR2 SVGAGI. The CDR3 loop spans 15 amino acids. The CDR3 nucleotides read TGTGCCAGCAGCTCCGTACAGAGCATGGGCTATGGCTACACCTTC. The encoded protein is CASSSVQSMGYGYTF.

The chain is built from TRBV7-2 and TRBJ1-3, with D tentatively TRBD1 (5 bases). The germline gives CDR1 SGHTA, CDR2 FQGNSA. Trimming left V 5 bases short and J 1 base short, with 9 bases between. This CDR3 has 14 residues. This CDR3 is CASSVRVSGNTIYF. CDR3 DNA sequence: TGTGCCAGCAGCGTCAGGGTATCTGGAAACACCATATATTTT. The full variable domain, with the rest looked up from reference TRBV7-2 and TRBJ1-3, is GAGVSQSPSNKVTEKGKDVELRCDPISGHTALYWYRQSLGQGLEFLIYFQGNSAPDKSGLPSDRFSAERTGGSVSTLTIQRTQQEDSAVYLCASSVRVSGNTIYFGEGSWLTVV.

The chain uses TRBV6-1 and TRBJ1-1, with a tentative D call TRBD1 (6 bases). Trimming cost V 2 bases and J 4 bases, with 14 bases left between them. The CDR3 runs to 15 residues. Germline V gene sequence: CDR1 MNHNS, CDR2 SASEGT. CDR3 protein: CASSESLGARTEAFF. DNA of the CDR3: TGTGCCAGCAGTGAAAGCCTGGGGGCGCGCACTGAAGCTTTCTTT.

The V call is TRBV29-1, the J call TRBJ2-1; 11 bases align to TRBD2. The CDR3 has 16 residues. After removal of 4 bases from V and 1 base from J, the junction contained 6 bases not matched to a gene. The V gene's germline CDR1 is SQVTM and CDR2 ANQGSEA. The CDR3 loop reads CSVVDSGRASYNEQFF. The CDR3 coding sequence is TGCAGCGTTGTGGATAGCGGGAGGGCTTCCTACAATGAGCAGTTCTTC.

The J gene is TRBJ2-2, the V gene TRBV24-1; the D call may be TRBD1 or TRBD2 (5 bases each). V gave up 5 bases and J gave up 1 base, with 16 bases separating them. Germline CDR1 and CDR2: KGHDR and SFDVKD. The CDR3 length is 17 residues. CDR3 sequence (DNA): TGTGCCACCAGTGCACGAGGGGCAGGCCGGAACACCGGGGAGCTGTTTTTT. Its translation is CATSARGAGRNTGELFF.

This rearrangement joins TRBV25-1 to TRBJ1-4; no firm D call. V shed 3 bases and J shed 5 bases, with 16 bases lying between them. The CDR3 has 16 amino acids. Looked up from germline, CDR1 is MGHDK and CDR2 is SYGVNS. CDR3 amino acids: CASSEEWARTNEKLFF. Here the CDR3 DNA reads TGTGCCAGCAGTGAGGAGTGGGCCCGGACCAATGAAAAACTGTTTTTT.

The CDR3 region has the DNA TGTGCCTGGAGTGTAGCCGGAAGCAATCAGCCCCAGCATTTT. It translates to CAWSVAGSNQPQHF. The chain carries TRBV30 and TRBJ1-5; D unresolved. This CDR3 has 14 residues. Germline V CDR1 and CDR2: GTSNPN, SVGIG (reference sequence). Trimming took off 0 bases at V and 1 base at J, with 7 bases between the two ends.

Here the CDR3 DNA reads TGTGCCAGCAGCCTTAGGGCCGGACAGTTAGAGACCCAGTACTTC. Protein product: CASSLRAGQLETQYF. The rearrangement links TRBV7-9 to TRBJ2-5; maybe TRBD1 (6 bases). CDR1 is SEHNR, CDR2 FQNEAQ, per germline (reference sequence). V was trimmed by 5 bases and J by 4 bases, leaving 17 bases between them. The CDR3 has 15 amino acids.

CDR3 amino acids: CASSQVGRDRSNTEAFF. The DNA of the CDR3 is TGTGCCAGCAGCCAAGTGGGACGAGACCGGTCGAACACTGAAGCTTTCTTT. The chain joins TRBV4-2 to TRBJ1-1; a weak D match, TRBD1 (5 bases). Trimming shortened V by 1 base and J by 1 base, and 16 bases separated the two germline ends. Germline loops: CDR1 LGHNA, CDR2 YNFKEQ. The CDR3 contains 17 residues.

This clone appeared a single time. The genes are TRBV11-2 and TRBJ2-1, with unresolved D. The germline CDR1 and CDR2 sequences are SGHAT and FQNNGV. The CDR3 length is 16 residues. V was shortened by 5 bases and J by 0 bases, with 14 bases between the two germline ends. CDR3 in DNA: TGTGCCAGCAGCATCGGACCTCTTGGCTCCTACAATGAGCAGTTCTTC. Its translation: CASSIGPLGSYNEQFF.

The chain combines TRBV27 with TRBJ1-5; 7 bases are a match to TRBD1. Trimming removed 6 bases from V and 0 bases from J; junction bases left unmatched: 5. Germline-derived CDR1 and CDR2 are MNHEY and SMNVEV (reference sequence). The CDR3 covers 15 residues. Written as DNA, the CDR3 is TGTGCCAGCAGCCAGGGGGTCCATAGCAATCAGCCCCAGCATTTT. Its protein is CASSQGVHSNQPQHF.

This clone was found once. The gene calls are TRBV27 and TRBJ1-2, with 10 bases fitting TRBD1. Germline CDR1 is MNHEY and CDR2 is SMNVEV (reference sequence). The junction had 10 bases not matched to a gene; V was cut back by 5 bases and J by 4 bases. The CDR3 is made up of 16 amino acids. CDR3 residues: CASSRGTGDVPYGYTF. CDR3 nucleotide sequence: TGTGCCAGCAGTCGCGGGACAGGGGATGTTCCCTATGGCTACACCTTC.

This sequence joins TRBV5-6 and TRBJ1-4; 7 bases line up with TRBD1. Germline V gene data show CDR1 as SGHDT and CDR2 as YYEEEE. The CDR3 is 15 residues long. V lost 3 bases to trimming and J lost 8 bases; unmatched junction nucleotides: 10. The CDR3 coding sequence is TGTGCCAGCAGCTCTAGCGGGACAGCCTCCGAAAAACTGTTTTTT. This encodes CASSSSGTASEKLFF.

This clone was observed a handful of times. The CDR3 DNA sequence: TGTGCCAGTAGCCGTCGAGGGACCGCGAACACCGGGGAGCTGTTTTTT. This sequence encodes CASSRRGTANTGELFF. This rearrangement joins TRBV19 to TRBJ2-2, with D possibly being TRBD1 or TRBD2 (5 bases each). The CDR3 is 16 amino acids. Germline V gives CDR1 LNHDA, CDR2 SQIVND (reference sequence). Trimming pared 6 bases from V and 0 bases from J, leaving 14 bases between.

This chain links TRBV30 with TRBJ1-3, with no clear D. Germline assignment: CDR1 GTSNPN and CDR2 SVGIG (reference sequence). The CDR3 length is 12 residues. Trimming left V 2 bases short and J 4 bases short, with 6 bases between. Here the CDR3 reads CAWSPEGNTIYF. DNA for the CDR3: TGTGCCTGGAGTCCTGAGGGAAACACCATATATTTT. Looking up the rest from reference TRBV30 and TRBJ1-3 gives the full variable domain: SQTIHQWPATLVQPVGSPLSLECTVEGTSNPNLYWYRQAAGRGLQLLFYSVGIGQISSEVPQNLSASRPQDRQFILSSKKLLLSDSGFYLCAWSPEGNTIYFGEGSWLTVV.